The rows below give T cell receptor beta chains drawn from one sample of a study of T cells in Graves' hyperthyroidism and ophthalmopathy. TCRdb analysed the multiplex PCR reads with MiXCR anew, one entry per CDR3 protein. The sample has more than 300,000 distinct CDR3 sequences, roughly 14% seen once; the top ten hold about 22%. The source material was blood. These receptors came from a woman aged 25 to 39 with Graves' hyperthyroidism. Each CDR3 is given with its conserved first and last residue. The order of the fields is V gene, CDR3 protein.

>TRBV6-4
CASQGQANTGELFF
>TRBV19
CASSPYSTSGSIWANVLTF
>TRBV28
CATSRTSRETQYF
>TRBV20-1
CSATRDGWAYEQYF
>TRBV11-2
CASSFGAKNSPLHF
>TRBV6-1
CASFPGDPISYNEQFF
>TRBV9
CASSVFIGGDEQFF
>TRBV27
CASRHSGRGLDTQYF
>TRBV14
CASSQDWGNEQYF
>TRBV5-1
CASSRAVGGQETQYF
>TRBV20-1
CSARDGRGNHEQFF
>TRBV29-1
CSVRRGTGNEQFF
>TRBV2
CASSEREGQETQYF
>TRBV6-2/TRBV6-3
CASSYSPLAGYEQYF
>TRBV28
CASSTPRGRDSYEQYF
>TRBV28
CASSSQRFPGETQYF
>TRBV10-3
CAISDDFLQYF
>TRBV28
CASSPRDRGYGYTF
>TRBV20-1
CCGGGGPNNEQYF
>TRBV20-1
CSASGKPGRRGLETQYF
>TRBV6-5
CASSFLTNRGRELFF
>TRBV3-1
CASSQEDRDRNEQFF
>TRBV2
CASSDPTGGRSYEQYF
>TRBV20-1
CSARVAGDQPQHF
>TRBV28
CASRSNYEQYF
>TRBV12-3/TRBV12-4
CASRHGSTYEQYF
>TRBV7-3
CASSQGDVSYNEQFF
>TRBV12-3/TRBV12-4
CASSPTGAGTDTQYF
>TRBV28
CASSTLTWGQRYPTRWANVLTF
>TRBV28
CASSSNRGSSTSGELFF
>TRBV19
CASSRGVNTEAFF
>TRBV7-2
CASSPGSDSYNEQFF
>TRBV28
CASSSPRDAVTEAFF
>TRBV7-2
CASSLYMGGNTEAFF
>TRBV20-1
CSATQGARAYEQYF
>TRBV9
CASSVGETDTQYF
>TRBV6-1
CASSLAQGSTYEQYF
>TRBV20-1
CSARVPQSYNYGYTF
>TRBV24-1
CATSGTPSETDTQYF
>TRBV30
CARARDLSYEQYF
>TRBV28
CASTLGGVGFGTEAFF
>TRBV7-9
CASRKDISYEQYF